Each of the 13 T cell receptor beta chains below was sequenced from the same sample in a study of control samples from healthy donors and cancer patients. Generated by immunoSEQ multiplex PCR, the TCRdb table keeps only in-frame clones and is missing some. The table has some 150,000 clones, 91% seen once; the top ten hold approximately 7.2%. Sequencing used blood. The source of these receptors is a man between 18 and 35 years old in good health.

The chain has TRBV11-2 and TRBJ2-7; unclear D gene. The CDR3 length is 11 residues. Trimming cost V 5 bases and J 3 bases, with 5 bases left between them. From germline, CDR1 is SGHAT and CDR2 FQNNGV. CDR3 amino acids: CASSHGYEQYF. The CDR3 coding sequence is TGTGCCAGCAGCCACGGCTACGAGCAGTACTTC. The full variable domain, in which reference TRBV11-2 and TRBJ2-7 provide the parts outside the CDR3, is EAGVAQSPRYKIIEKRQSVAFWCNPISGHATLYWYQQILGQGPKLLIQFQNNGVVDDSQLPKDRFSAERLKGVDSTLKIQPAKLEDSAVYLCASSHGYEQYFGPGTRLTVT.

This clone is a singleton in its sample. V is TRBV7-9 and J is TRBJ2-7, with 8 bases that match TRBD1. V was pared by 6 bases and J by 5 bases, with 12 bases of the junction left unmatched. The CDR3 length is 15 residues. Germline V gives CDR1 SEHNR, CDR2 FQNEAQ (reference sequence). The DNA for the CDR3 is TGTGCCAGCAGTCACATAGACAGGGGCAAGGACGAGCAGTACTTC. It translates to CASSHIDRGKDEQYF.

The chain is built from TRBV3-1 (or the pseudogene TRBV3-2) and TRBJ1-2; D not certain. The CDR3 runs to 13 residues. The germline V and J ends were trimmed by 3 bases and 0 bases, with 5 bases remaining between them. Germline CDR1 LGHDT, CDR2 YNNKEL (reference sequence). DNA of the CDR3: TGTGCCAGCAGCCAGGGCACTAACTATGGCTACACCTTC. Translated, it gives CASSQGTNYGYTF.

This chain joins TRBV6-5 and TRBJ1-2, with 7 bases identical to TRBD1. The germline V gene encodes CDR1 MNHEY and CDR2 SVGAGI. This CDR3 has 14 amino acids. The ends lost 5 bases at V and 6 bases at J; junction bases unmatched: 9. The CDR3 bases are TGTGCCAGCAGTCGCCGACAGGGTAGCCATGGCTACACCTTC. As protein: CASSRRQGSHGYTF.

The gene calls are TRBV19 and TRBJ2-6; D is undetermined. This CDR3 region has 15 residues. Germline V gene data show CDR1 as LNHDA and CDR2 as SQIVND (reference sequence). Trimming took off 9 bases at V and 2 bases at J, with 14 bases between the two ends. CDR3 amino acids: CASTTSITGANVLTF. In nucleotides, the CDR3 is TGTGCCAGCACCACTTCCATTACTGGGGCCAACGTCCTGACTTTC.

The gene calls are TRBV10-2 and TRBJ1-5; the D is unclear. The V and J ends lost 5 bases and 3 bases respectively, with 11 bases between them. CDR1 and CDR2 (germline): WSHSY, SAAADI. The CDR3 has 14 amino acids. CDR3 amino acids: CASSYGTVNQPQHF. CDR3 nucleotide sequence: TGCGCCAGCAGTTATGGAACTGTCAATCAGCCCCAGCATTTT.

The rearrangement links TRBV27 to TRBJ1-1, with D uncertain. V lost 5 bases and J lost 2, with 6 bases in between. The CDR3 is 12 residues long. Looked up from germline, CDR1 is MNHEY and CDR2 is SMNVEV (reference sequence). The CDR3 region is CASSTQNTEAFF. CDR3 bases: TGTGCCAGCAGTACGCAAAACACTGAAGCTTTCTTT.

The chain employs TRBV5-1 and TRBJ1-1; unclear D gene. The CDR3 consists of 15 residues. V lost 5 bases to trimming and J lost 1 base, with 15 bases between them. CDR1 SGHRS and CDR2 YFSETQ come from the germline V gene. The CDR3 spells CASSIREGRNTEAFF. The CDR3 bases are TGCGCCAGCAGTATTAGGGAGGGCCGGAACACTGAAGCTTTCTTT.

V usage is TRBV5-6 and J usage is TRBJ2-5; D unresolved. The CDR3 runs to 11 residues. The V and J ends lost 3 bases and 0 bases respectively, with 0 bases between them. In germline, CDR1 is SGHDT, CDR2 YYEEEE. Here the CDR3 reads CASSYQETQYF. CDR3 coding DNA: TGTGCCAGCAGCTACCAAGAGACCCAGTACTTC.

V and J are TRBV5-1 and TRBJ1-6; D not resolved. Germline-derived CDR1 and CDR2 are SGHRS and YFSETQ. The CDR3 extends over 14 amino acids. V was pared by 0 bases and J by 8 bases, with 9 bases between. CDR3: CASSLDGTDSPLHF. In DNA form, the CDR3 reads TGCGCCAGCAGCTTGGATGGTACAGATTCACCCCTCCACTTT.

The CDR3 coding sequence is TGTGTCAGAAGCTTGTCCGGGGCCTTCAATGAAAAACTGTTTTTT. Encoded protein: CVRSLSGAFNEKLFF. The genes are TRBV7-5 and TRBJ1-4. TRBV7-5 is reported as a pseudogene. The CDR3 loop spans 15 amino acids.

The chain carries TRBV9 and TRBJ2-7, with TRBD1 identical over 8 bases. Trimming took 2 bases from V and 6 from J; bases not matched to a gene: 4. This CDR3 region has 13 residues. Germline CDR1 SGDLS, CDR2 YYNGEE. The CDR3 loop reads CASSVTGDGEQYF. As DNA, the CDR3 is TGTGCCAGCAGCGTGACAGGGGATGGCGAGCAGTACTTC. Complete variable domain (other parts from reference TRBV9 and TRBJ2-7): DSGVTQTPKHLITATGQRVTLRCSPRSGDLSVYWYQQSLDQGLQFLIQYYNGEERAKGNILERFSAQQFPDLHSELNLSSLELGDSALYFCASSVTGDGEQYFGPGTRLTVT.

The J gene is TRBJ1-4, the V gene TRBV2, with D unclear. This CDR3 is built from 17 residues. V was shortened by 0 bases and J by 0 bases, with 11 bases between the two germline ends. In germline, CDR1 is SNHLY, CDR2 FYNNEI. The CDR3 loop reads CASSEAHYPSTNEKLFF. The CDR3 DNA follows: TGTGCCAGCAGTGAAGCGCACTACCCGTCAACTAATGAAAAACTGTTTTTT.